The 20 T cell receptor beta chains listed next were all sequenced from one sample in a study of blood T cells in healthy people across ages. Then a second PCR, running about 6 to 12 cycles, was carried out with a sample-barcoded 5' primer and a J-beta primer mix. TCRdb fed the 5' RACE reads into MiXCR, producing one record per CDR3 protein. The sample consists of hundreds of thousands of distinct CDR3 sequences, about 30% of them appearing once. The sample consisted of blood. These receptors were obtained from a woman of 80 years or more in good health.

This clonotype was picked up a small number of times. The J gene is TRBJ2-7, the V gene TRBV6-2 or TRBV6-3, with D perhaps TRBD2 (6 bases). Per the germline V gene, CDR1 is MNHEY and CDR2 is SVGEGT. The CDR3 length is 13 residues. V shed 6 bases and J shed 1 base, with 10 bases lying between them. The CDR3, as DNA: TGTGCCAGCAGAGGGACTCCGTCCTACGAGCAGTACTTC. Translation gives CASRGTPSYEQYF.

This clonotype was seen repeatedly, ten times or more. The CDR3 here is CATSFLRRVTNYGYTF. The CDR3, as DNA: TGTGCCACCAGCTTCCTACGACGGGTTACTAACTATGGCTACACCTTC. V is TRBV15 and J is TRBJ1-2; D uncertain. This CDR3 has 16 residues. V lost 5 bases and J lost 0, with 16 bases in between. Germline CDR1 and CDR2: LNHNV and YYDKDF (reference sequence).

J is TRBJ2-2 and V is TRBV15, with D maybe TRBD1 (6 bases). V dropped 0 bases and J dropped 5 bases, with 13 bases sitting between them. The CDR3 is 16 residues long. Germline V lookup: CDR1 LNHNV, CDR2 YYDKDF (reference sequence). The CDR3: CATSRDQGQGTGELFF. CDR3 coding DNA: TGTGCCACCAGCAGAGATCAGGGACAAGGGACCGGGGAGCTGTTTTTT.

The chain employs TRBV14 and TRBJ1-3; TRBD1 is a possible D gene (5 bases). The V and J ends lost 1 base and 0 bases respectively, with 10 bases between them. The CDR3 consists of 16 residues. The germline gives CDR1 SGHDN, CDR2 FVKESK. CDR3 DNA: TGTGCCAGCAGCCAAGCCGGGGGGATCTCTGGAAACACCATATATTTT. This codes for CASSQAGGISGNTIYF.

Only a few counts were recorded for this clonotype. Being one base from a much bigger clone, this may be a read error. The CDR3 is CSAGRRGGSYNEQFF. The CDR3 nucleotides are TGCAGTGCCGGAAGGAGGGGGGGTTCCTACAATGAGCAGTTCTTC. The V and J genes are TRBV20-1 and TRBJ2-1; D is possibly TRBD2 (7 bases). V lost 6 bases, J lost 1 base, and 16 bases lay in between. Per the germline V gene, CDR1 is DFQATT and CDR2 is SNEGSKA (reference sequence). The CDR3 has 15 amino acids.

The table lists this clonotype with many counts. This chain joins TRBV29-1 and TRBJ2-5; the D gene could be TRBD1 or TRBD2 (5 bases each). CDR1 SQVTM and CDR2 ANQGSEA come from the germline V gene. Trimming cost V 8 bases and J 2 bases, with 12 bases left between them. The CDR3 is 12 amino acids. The CDR3 DNA follows: TGCAGCCTACGGGACGGTCAAGAGACCCAGTACTTC. Protein sequence: CSLRDGQETQYF.

There are many counts of this clonotype. A much larger clone lies a single base off, so this may be a read error. The chain has TRBV5-1 and TRBJ2-5; D not resolved. This CDR3 has 16 residues. V was pared by 0 bases and J by 11 bases, with 23 bases between. From germline, CDR1 is SGHRS and CDR2 YFSETQ. CDR3 nucleotides: TGCGCCAGCAGCTTGGGTGTGGGGTACCGATCAGATGAGCAGTACTTC. This encodes CASSLGVGYRSDEQYF. Together with reference TRBV5-1 and TRBJ2-5, the CDR3 gives the full variable domain: KAGVTQTPRYLIKTRGQQVTLSCSPISGHRSVSWYQQTPGQGLQFLFEYFSETQRNKGNFPGRFSGRQFSNSRSEMNVSTLELGDSALYLCASSLGVGYRSDEQYFGPGTRLLVL.

The sample holds many counts of this clonotype. This rearrangement joins TRBV20-1 to TRBJ2-3; TRBD1 matches 9 bases. Germline V CDR1 and CDR2: DFQATT, SNEGSKA (reference sequence). With 6 bases clipped from V and 3 bases from J, the junction kept 10 bases outside the gene matches. The CDR3 is 15 residues long. CDR3 loop: CSAPPRQGVTDTQYF. The CDR3, as DNA: TGCAGTGCCCCCCCCAGACAGGGGGTGACAGATACGCAGTATTTT.

This clonotype was recorded many times. CDR3 sequence: CSVVLGYGGYTF. CDR3 DNA sequence: TGCAGCGTTGTATTGGGGTACGGTGGCTACACCTTC. V is TRBV29-1 and J is TRBJ1-2; D gene unclear. This CDR3 contains 12 residues. The V end was cut by 4 bases, the J end by 7 bases, with 13 bases between. Germline lookup yields CDR1 SQVTM and CDR2 ANQGSEA.

This clonotype was observed many times. The V call is TRBV29-1, the J call TRBJ1-2; 8 positions match TRBD1. J was trimmed by 7 bases and V by 4 bases; bases with no gene match: 8. The CDR3 sequence is 13 residues long. Germline CDR1 is SQVTM and CDR2 is ANQGSEA. CDR3 nucleotides: TGCAGCGTTGCTTCCCCCCAGGGGGCTGGCTACACCTTC. Its translation: CSVASPQGAGYTF.

This clonotype occurred many times. The chain combines TRBV20-1 with TRBJ2-7; 7 bases map to TRBD2. Germline trimming cut 0 bases from V and 5 bases from J; bases unmatched to any gene: 4. The CDR3 extends over 13 amino acids. Germline V CDR1 and CDR2: DFQATT, SNEGSKA (reference sequence). The CDR3 here is CSARDGLVHEQYF. CDR3 bases: TGCAGTGCTAGAGACGGACTAGTCCACGAGCAGTACTTC.

This clonotype was picked up many times. This chain joins TRBV12-3 or TRBV12-4 and TRBJ1-2; D gene ambiguous. V was clipped by 10 bases and J by 7 bases, with 22 bases between them. This CDR3 is 14 amino acids long. The CDR3 sequence: CATRGSARRGGYTF. The DNA for the CDR3 is TGTGCCACCCGGGGTTCGGCCAGGAGAGGTGGCTACACCTTC.

This clonotype has ten or more counts. V gene TRBV7-3 combines with J gene TRBJ2-3, with no clear D. The CDR3 has 16 residues. Trimming took off 0 bases at V and 0 bases at J, with 10 bases between the two ends. The germline V gene encodes CDR1 SGHTA and CDR2 FQGTGA. CDR3 DNA sequence: TGTGCCAGCAGCTTAACGATTGCAGCTAGCACAGATACGCAGTATTTT. This codes for CASSLTIAASTDTQYF.

This clonotype was picked up a small number of times. V and J are TRBV3-1 and TRBJ2-1, with 9 bases that match TRBD2. The J segment lost 4 bases and the V segment lost 3 bases, leaving 4 bases of the junction unmatched. CDR1 is LGHDT, CDR2 YNNKEL, per germline (reference sequence). The CDR3 contains 15 residues. CDR3: CASSQRAGGYNEQFF. DNA for the CDR3: TGTGCCAGCAGCCAGAGAGCGGGGGGATACAATGAGCAGTTCTTC.

Notes on this clonotype: This sequence may be a read error, since a much larger clone differs from it by one base. The chain uses TRBV12-3 or TRBV12-4 and TRBJ1-4; possibly TRBD1 for D (5 bases). This CDR3 is built from 15 residues. DNA for the CDR3: TGTGCCAGCAGTCCAGGGTATCCAACTAATGAAAAACCGTTTTTT. Its translation: CASSPGYPTNEKPFF.

This clonotype has just a few counts. The rearrangement links TRBV14 to TRBJ2-5, with 8 nucleotides matching TRBD2. Germline V gene lookup returns CDR1 SGHDN and CDR2 FVKESK. Unmatched junction bases numbered 8, after V lost 0 bases and J lost 11 bases. The CDR3 consists of 14 residues. The DNA of the CDR3 is TGTGCCAGCAGCCAAGATTTCCAACTAGCGGCACAGTACTTC. It translates to CASSQDFQLAAQYF.

This clonotype was seen a few times. The chain is built from TRBV28 and TRBJ2-5; 8 nucleotides match TRBD1. After removal of 3 bases from V and 11 bases from J, the junction contained 11 bases not matched to a gene. Germline CDR1 and CDR2: MDHEN and SYDVKM. The CDR3 spans 14 residues. The CDR3 sequence: CASSLTPRGHEQYF. In nucleotides, the CDR3 is TGTGCCAGCAGTTTGACGCCCAGGGGGCATGAGCAGTACTTC.

The V call is TRBV20-1, the J call TRBJ1-1; 9 bases match TRBD1. The CDR3 spans 13 residues. In germline, CDR1 is DFQATT, CDR2 SNEGSKA (reference sequence). With V trimmed by 5 bases and J by 5 bases, 6 bases remained unmatched. The CDR3 bases are TGCAGTGCTGAAGACAGGGGGGTGACTGAAGCTTTCTTT. It encodes CSAEDRGVTEAFF.

This clonotype came up a few times. The rearrangement joins TRBV7-9 to TRBJ2-1; the D gene could be TRBD1 or TRBD2 (5 bases each). This CDR3 contains 17 residues. The ends were cut back, 6 bases at V and 0 bases at J, with 18 bases in the middle. Looked up from germline, CDR1 is SEHNR and CDR2 is FQNEAQ (reference sequence). CDR3 sequence (DNA): TGTGCCAGCAGTCTCAGAGGGGTAGCCAACTCCTACAATGAGCAGTTCTTC. It specifies CASSLRGVANSYNEQFF.

This clonotype was observed at least ten times. The chain uses TRBV3-1 and TRBJ1-6; 8 nucleotides line up with TRBD1. V lost 0 bases, J lost 9 bases, and 7 bases stayed unmatched. Germline V gene sequence: CDR1 LGHDT, CDR2 YNNKEL (reference sequence). The CDR3 spans 16 residues. The DNA for the CDR3 is TGTGCCAGCAGCCAAGATCCGGCAGGGACAGGTTCACCCCTCCACTTT. Translated, it gives CASSQDPAGTGSPLHF.